The 14 T cell receptor beta chains given below trace back to one sample, sequenced in a study of cytomegalovirus exposure and HLA in healthy donors (dated by TCRdb to 2016 to 2017). The library was made by the immunoSEQ multiplex PCR assay. For the multiplex PCR, a mixture combining 60 forward primers for TCR Vbeta segments and 13 reverse primers for TCR Jbeta segments was used. TCRdb took over this immuneACCESS table, retaining in-frame rearrangements with V and J assigned. Such tables are incomplete; in checked studies, under half of the missing clones stem from an unresolved V gene, and the remainder is unexplained. This sample gives about 90,000 clones in total; 70% of them show up just once. Roughly 16% of the sample comes from the top ten. Material: PBMCs. These receptors all stem from a woman aged 45 to 65 in good health and CMV-seropositive.

This sequence joins TRBV7-6 and TRBJ2-5, with D hard to call. Trimming took off 2 bases at V and 4 bases at J, with 11 bases between the two ends. Germline V lookup: CDR1 SGHVS, CDR2 FNYEAQ. The length of the CDR3 is 14 residues. CDR3 nucleotides: TGTGCCAGCAGCTTAAGTCTCGGTGTAGAGACCCAGTACTTC. It codes for CASSLSLGVETQYF.

This clone is a singleton in its sample. The V and J genes are TRBV2 and TRBJ1-4; 10 bases are shared with TRBD1. Germline V CDR1 and CDR2: SNHLY, FYNNEI. The CDR3 length is 15 residues. The ends lost 8 bases at V and 7 bases at J; junction bases unmatched: 10. The chain's CDR3 is CASCYLDRGSEKLFF. CDR3 in DNA: TGTGCCAGCTGCTACTTGGACAGGGGGTCTGAAAAACTGTTTTTT.

This clone was seen only once. The V call is TRBV27, the J call TRBJ2-4; 10 bases line up with TRBD1. After removal of 3 bases from V and 5 bases from J, the junction contained 1 base not matched to a gene. The CDR3 consists of 14 residues. CDR1 and CDR2 (germline): MNHEY, SMNVEV (reference sequence). The CDR3 is CASSFGTGENIQYF. The CDR3 DNA is TGTGCCAGCAGTTTCGGGACAGGGGAAAACATTCAGTACTTC.

This clone has more than one count but fewer than ten. One end of the junction varies from germline; a read error may be responsible. The chain has TRBV7-7 and TRBJ2-5; 7 bases fit TRBD1. Germline CDR1 SSHAT, CDR2 FNYEAQ (reference sequence). This CDR3 is 14 amino acids long. The CDR3 spells CASSLATGVETQYF. The DNA of the CDR3 is TGTGCTAGCAGCTTAGCAACAGGGGTGGAGACCCAGTACTTC.

The chain carries TRBV10-1 and TRBJ2-3; 7 positions agree with TRBD2. CDR1 and CDR2 (germline): WNHNN, SYGVQD (reference sequence). The CDR3 runs 16 residues. V dropped 4 bases and J dropped 6; count of bases not matched to a gene: 13. The CDR3 sequence is CASSGSSGPRVDTQYF. The CDR3 nucleotides are TGCGCCAGCAGTGGGTCTAGCGGCCCGAGGGTGGATACGCAGTATTTT.

The chain is built from TRBV27 and TRBJ1-6; weak D call: TRBD1 (6 bases). The CDR3 is 15 amino acids. The ends were cut back, 4 bases at V and 6 bases at J, with 13 bases in the middle. Germline CDR1 reads MNHEY; CDR2 reads SMNVEV (reference sequence). In nucleotides, the CDR3 is TGTGCCAGCAGTTCCTCGGGACATCCTAATTCACCCCTCCACTTT. Translation gives CASSSSGHPNSPLHF.

This clone was counted a few times. The V gene is TRBV6-1, the J gene TRBJ1-6; possible D gene TRBD1, 6 bases. Germline V CDR1 and CDR2: MNHNS, SASEGT. V was shortened by 6 bases and J by 8 bases, with 11 bases between the two germline ends. The CDR3 runs 13 residues. CDR3 sequence (DNA): TGTGCCAGCAGACCAAACAGGGATTCACCCCTCCACTTT. The encoded protein is CASRPNRDSPLHF.

The chain links TRBV19 to TRBJ2-2, with 8 bases aligning to TRBD1. The V and J ends lost 10 bases and 6 bases, in that order; junction bases with no gene match: 10. Germline CDR1 is LNHDA and CDR2 is SQIVND (reference sequence). The CDR3 totals 14 residues. CDR3 loop: CATLRQGAPGELFF. The CDR3 region has the DNA TGTGCCACCCTGAGGCAGGGGGCCCCCGGGGAGCTGTTTTTT.

This chain connects TRBV9 to TRBJ2-3; a weak D match, TRBD1 (5 bases). V gave up 2 bases and J gave up 6 bases, with 19 bases separating them. Germline loops: CDR1 SGDLS, CDR2 YYNGEE. The CDR3 spans 16 residues. CDR3 protein: CASSVLGTGAVDTQYF. CDR3 sequence (DNA): TGTGCCAGCAGCGTCCTGGGTACAGGAGCCGTGGATACGCAGTATTTT.

The chain uses TRBV28 and TRBJ2-3; 8 bases fit TRBD1. This CDR3 has 14 residues. Losses at the gene ends were 7 bases for V and 4 bases for J; bases not matched to a gene: 7. The germline CDR1 and CDR2 sequences are MDHEN and SYDVKM. In nucleotides, the CDR3 is TGTGCCAGCAAAGTTCAGGGGGCCGCAGATACGCAGTATTTT. It codes for CASKVQGAADTQYF.

This chain uses TRBV5-1 with TRBJ2-5; D may be TRBD1 (5 bases). This CDR3 contains 15 residues. Germline assignment: CDR1 SGHRS and CDR2 YFSETQ. Trimming left V 3 bases short and J 1 base short, with 13 bases between. CDR3 residues: CASSYITGAQETQYF. The CDR3 DNA reads TGCGCCAGCAGCTATATAACAGGCGCCCAAGAGACCCAGTACTTC.

The chain couples TRBV27 to TRBJ2-7; TRBD2 might be the D (6 bases). V shed 5 bases and J shed 2 bases, with 19 bases lying between them. The CDR3 is made up of 16 amino acids. Germline V gene lookup returns CDR1 MNHEY and CDR2 SMNVEV (reference sequence). CDR3 bases: TGTGCCAGCAGTCCATCACTAGCTCCCACCCCCTACGAGCAGTACTTC. Residues: CASSPSLAPTPYEQYF.

V usage is TRBV11-2 and J usage is TRBJ2-1, with D perhaps matching TRBD2 (5 bases). V was cut by 3 bases and J by 8 bases, with 20 bases left in between. Germline V CDR1 and CDR2: SGHAT, FQNNGV. The CDR3 has 16 amino acids. The CDR3 here is CASSFRGSGDEDEQFF. Written as DNA, the CDR3 is TGTGCCAGCAGCTTCAGAGGGTCGGGCGATGAGGATGAGCAGTTCTTC.

By its share, this clone is medium-sized. The chain has TRBV27 and TRBJ1-5; D remains unclear. Germline CDR1 and CDR2: MNHEY and SMNVEV (reference sequence). This CDR3 region has 16 residues. V shed 1 base and J shed 5 bases, with 15 bases lying between them. CDR3 amino acids: CASSLFPGRNDQPQHF. The CDR3 coding sequence is TGTGCCAGCAGTTTATTTCCGGGTCGGAACGATCAGCCCCAGCATTTT.